Listed below are T cell receptor beta chains from one sample, sequenced in a study of cytomegalovirus exposure and HLA in healthy donors. Data came from immunoSEQ multiplex PCR; TCRdb stores just in-frame clones and leaves some out. Its listing shows about 41,000 clones. Sequenced sample: PBMCs. The origin of the receptors is a man aged 30 to 39 in good health and CMV-seronegative. Both conserved end residues are part of each CDR3. The D gene is left open where the match is weak.

v_gene	j_gene	d_gene	CDR3aa	CDR3nt
TRBV4-3	TRBJ1-4	TRBD1	CASSQGGQGYEKLFF	TGCGCCAGCAGCCAAGGAGGACAGGGATATGAAAAACTGTTTTTT
TRBV7-2	TRBJ2-7	-	CASSERGYEQYF	TGTGCCAGCAGCGAAAGGGGTTACGAGCAGTACTTC
TRBV5-1	TRBJ1-1	-	CASSPSGRGSTEAFF	TGCGCCAGCAGCCCCTCGGGGCGGGGAAGTACTGAAGCTTTCTTT
TRBV25-1	TRBJ2-2	TRBD1	CASSPTGENTGELFF	TGTGCCAGCAGTCCGACAGGGGAGAACACCGGGGAGCTGTTTTTT
TRBV2	TRBJ1-2	TRBD1	CASSSGTEDYGYTF	TGTGCCAGCAGTTCCGGGACAGAAGACTATGGCTACACCTTC
TRBV19	TRBJ1-2	TRBD1	CASTRDSYGYTF	TGTGCCAGTACGCGGGACAGCTATGGCTACACCTTC
TRBV4-3	TRBJ1-1	-	CASSQDGKQGSEAFF	TGCGCCAGCAGCCAAGATGGGAAACAGGGAAGTGAAGCTTTCTTT
TRBV9	TRBJ2-5	-	CASSVSGGETQYF	TGTGCCAGCAGCGTATCAGGGGGGGAGACCCAGTACTTC
TRBV5-1	TRBJ1-2	TRBD1	CASSLVQGEYGYTF	TGCGCCAGCAGCTTGGTACAGGGGGAGTATGGCTACACCTTC
TRBV5-5	TRBJ2-1	TRBD1	CASSLGSRQGVDEQFF	TGTGCCAGCAGCTTGGGGTCGCGACAGGGGGTCGATGAGCAGTTCTTC
TRBV29-1	TRBJ1-4	-	CSVAATNEKLFF	TGCAGCGTTGCTGCAACTAATGAAAAACTGTTTTTT
TRBV6-5	TRBJ2-7	TRBD1	CASHPLTGHEQYF	TGTGCCAGCCACCCCTTGACAGGGCACGAGCAGTACTTC
TRBV4-1	TRBJ2-5	TRBD2	CASSLGTSGRVETQYF	TGCGCCAGCAGCCTAGGGACTAGCGGGAGGGTAGAGACCCAGTACTTC
TRBV11-2	TRBJ1-2	-	CASSLDRGSYGYTF	TGTGCCAGCAGCTTAGACAGAGGGTCCTATGGCTACACCTTC
TRBV6-1	TRBJ2-1	TRBD1	CASSGYRGRREQFF	TGTGCCAGCAGTGGCTACAGGGGGCGCCGTGAGCAGTTCTTC
TRBV13	TRBJ2-5	TRBD1	CASSMGQGKETQYF	TGTGCCAGCAGCATGGGACAGGGGAAAGAGACCCAGTACTTC
TRBV7-9	TRBJ1-1	-	CASRGGESTEAFF	TGTGCCAGCAGGGGAGGGGAGAGCACTGAAGCTTTCTTT
TRBV7-9	TRBJ2-5	TRBD2	CASSSTSGSGGKETQYF	TGTGCCAGCAGCTCAACCTCGGGTAGCGGGGGAAAAGAGACCCAGTACTTC
TRBV9	TRBJ2-7	-	CASSQGMGASYEQYF	TGTGCCAGCAGTCAGGGCATGGGGGCCTCCTACGAGCAGTACTTC
TRBV11-2	TRBJ2-7	-	CASSLRGGGSSVMPYEQYF	TGTGCCAGCAGCCTTAGAGGGGGGGGCTCCTCAGTTATGCCCTACGAGCAGTACTTC